This T cell receptor (beta chain) was sequenced during a study of cytomegalovirus exposure and HLA in healthy donors. The study's findings and limits: CMV antigen specificity was confirmed in vitro for three CMV-associated chains. Researchers counted some 150 TCR beta chains as cytomegalovirus-associated.

The CDR3 sequence is 16 residues long. Trimming removed 8 bases from V and 5 bases from J, with 22 bases in between. Germline assignment: CDR1 MGHDK and CDR2 SYGVNS. TCRdb's copy holds only in-frame clones and misses some; the assay was immunoSEQ multiplex PCR. The sample shows 160,000 or so clones, 88% of them seen only once. Turning to this clone: Its antigen is not known.

This receptor was obtained from a man aged 18 to 29 in good health and CMV-seronegative. Sequenced sample: PBMCs. The V gene is TRBV25-1, the J gene TRBJ2-4, with a possible D match to TRBD2 (7 bases). CDR3 bases: TGTGCCAGCGTCCCCGGGGGGCGTTGGGGGGAAAACATTCAGTACTTC. It specifies CASVPGGRWGENIQYF.